This T cell receptor beta chain was obtained from a study of blood T cell repertoires in COVID-19. About the research overall: Sources were T cells, B-cell-depleted T cells, or PBMCs; the material itself was cDNA or gDNA.

The CDR3 has 13 amino acids. V was clipped by 7 bases and J by 4 bases; unmatched bases: 5. The germline V gene encodes CDR1 LNHDA and CDR2 SQIVND (reference sequence). TCRdb keeps only in-frame clones here, not all; method: immunoSEQ multiplex PCR. The profile shows about 230,000 clones, approximately 90% of them singletons. The sample taken for sequencing was peripheral blood. This chain joins TRBV19 and TRBJ1-1, with 8 bases lining up with TRBD1. This sequence was found in a man aged 50 or older with COVID-19, enrolled during active disease. The CDR3 sequence is CASIGQGATEAFF. The CDR3 bases are TGTGCCAGTATCGGTCAGGGGGCCACTGAAGCTTTCTTT.